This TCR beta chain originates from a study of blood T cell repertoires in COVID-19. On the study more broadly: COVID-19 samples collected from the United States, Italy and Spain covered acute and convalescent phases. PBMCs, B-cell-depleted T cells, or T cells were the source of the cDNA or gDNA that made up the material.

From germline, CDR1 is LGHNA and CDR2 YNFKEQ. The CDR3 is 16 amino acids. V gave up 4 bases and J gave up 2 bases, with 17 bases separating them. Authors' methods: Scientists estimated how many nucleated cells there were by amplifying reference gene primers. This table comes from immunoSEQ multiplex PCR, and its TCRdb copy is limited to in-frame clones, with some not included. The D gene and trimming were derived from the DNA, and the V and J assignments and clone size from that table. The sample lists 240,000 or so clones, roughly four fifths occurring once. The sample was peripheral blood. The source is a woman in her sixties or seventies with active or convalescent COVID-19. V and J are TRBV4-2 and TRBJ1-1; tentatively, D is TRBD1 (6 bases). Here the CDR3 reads CASSLAGGGGNTEAFF. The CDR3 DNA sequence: TGTGCCAGCAGCCTCGCGGGGGGAGGGGGAAACACTGAAGCTTTCTTT.